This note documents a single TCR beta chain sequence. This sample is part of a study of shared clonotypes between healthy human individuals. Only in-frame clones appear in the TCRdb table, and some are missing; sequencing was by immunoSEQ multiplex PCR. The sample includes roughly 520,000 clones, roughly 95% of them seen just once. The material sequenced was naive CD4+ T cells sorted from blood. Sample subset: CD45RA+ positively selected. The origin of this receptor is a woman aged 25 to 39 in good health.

The CDR3 loop is CASSLVASGSFTYNEQFF. The CDR3 DNA reads TGTGCCAGCAGCTTAGTTGCTAGCGGGAGCTTCACCTACAATGAGCAGTTCTTC. The chain recombines TRBV7-2 with TRBJ2-1; TRBD2 agrees at 10 bases. Germline lookup yields CDR1 SGHTA and CDR2 FQGNSA. V gave up 1 base and J gave up 2 bases; unmatched junction bases: 8. This CDR3 contains 18 residues.